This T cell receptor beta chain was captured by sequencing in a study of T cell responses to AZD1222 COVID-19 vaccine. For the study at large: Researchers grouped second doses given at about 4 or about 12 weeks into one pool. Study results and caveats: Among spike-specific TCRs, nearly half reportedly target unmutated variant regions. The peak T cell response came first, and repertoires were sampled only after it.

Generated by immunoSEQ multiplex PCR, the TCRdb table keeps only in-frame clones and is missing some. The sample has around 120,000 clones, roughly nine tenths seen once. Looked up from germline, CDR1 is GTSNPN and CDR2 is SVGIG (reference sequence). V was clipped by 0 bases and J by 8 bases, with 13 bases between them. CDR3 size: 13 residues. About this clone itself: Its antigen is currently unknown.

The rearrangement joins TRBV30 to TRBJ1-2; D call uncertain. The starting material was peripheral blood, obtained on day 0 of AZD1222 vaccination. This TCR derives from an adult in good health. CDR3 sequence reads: CAWSVNRFRGYTF. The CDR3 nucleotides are TGTGCCTGGAGTGTAAACCGTTTTCGGGGCTACACCTTC.